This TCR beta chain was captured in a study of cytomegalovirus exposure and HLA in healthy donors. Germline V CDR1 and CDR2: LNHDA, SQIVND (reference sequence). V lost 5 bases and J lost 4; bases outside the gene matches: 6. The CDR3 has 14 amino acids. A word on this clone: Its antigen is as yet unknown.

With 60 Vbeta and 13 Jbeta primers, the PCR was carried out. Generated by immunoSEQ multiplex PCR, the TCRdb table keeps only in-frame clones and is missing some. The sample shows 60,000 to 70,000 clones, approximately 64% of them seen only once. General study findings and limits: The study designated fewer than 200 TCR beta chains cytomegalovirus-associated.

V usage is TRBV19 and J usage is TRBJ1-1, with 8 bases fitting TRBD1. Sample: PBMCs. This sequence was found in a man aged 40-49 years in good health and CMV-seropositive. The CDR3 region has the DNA TGTGCCAGTAGTCTTCAGGGGGCGCGCACTGAAGCTTTCTTT. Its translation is CASSLQGARTEAFF.